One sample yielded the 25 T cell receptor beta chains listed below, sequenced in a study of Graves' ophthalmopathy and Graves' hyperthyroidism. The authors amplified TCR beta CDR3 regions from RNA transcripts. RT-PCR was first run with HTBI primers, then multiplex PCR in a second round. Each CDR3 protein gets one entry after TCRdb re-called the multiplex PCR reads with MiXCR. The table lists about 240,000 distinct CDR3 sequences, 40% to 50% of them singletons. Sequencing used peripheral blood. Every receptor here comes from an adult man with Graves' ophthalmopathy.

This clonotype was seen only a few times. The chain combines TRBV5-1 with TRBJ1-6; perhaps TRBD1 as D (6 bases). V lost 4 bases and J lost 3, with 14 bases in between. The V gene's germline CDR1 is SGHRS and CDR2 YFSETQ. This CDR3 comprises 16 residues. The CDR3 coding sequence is TGCGCCAGCAGCGTAAGTGTGGACAGCTATAATTCACCCCTCCACTTT. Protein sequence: CASSVSVDSYNSPLHF.

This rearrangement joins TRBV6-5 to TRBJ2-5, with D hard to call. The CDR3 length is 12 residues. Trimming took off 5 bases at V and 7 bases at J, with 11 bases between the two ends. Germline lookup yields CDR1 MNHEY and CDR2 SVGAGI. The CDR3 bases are TGTGCCAGCAGTAGAGATCCTGGGACCCAGTACTTC. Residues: CASSRDPGTQYF.

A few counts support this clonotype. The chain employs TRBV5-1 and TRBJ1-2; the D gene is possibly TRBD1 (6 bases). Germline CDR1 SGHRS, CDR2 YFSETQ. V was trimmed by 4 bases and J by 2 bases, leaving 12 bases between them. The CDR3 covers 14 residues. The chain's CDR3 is CASSLNRDNYGYTF. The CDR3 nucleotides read TGCGCCAGCAGCCTCAACAGGGACAACTATGGCTACACCTTC.

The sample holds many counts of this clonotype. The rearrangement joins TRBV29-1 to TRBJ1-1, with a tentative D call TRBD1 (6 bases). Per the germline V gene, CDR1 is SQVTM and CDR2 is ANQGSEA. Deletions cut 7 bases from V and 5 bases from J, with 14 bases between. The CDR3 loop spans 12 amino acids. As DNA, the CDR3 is TGCAGCGGCCTGACAGGTCCAACTGAAGCTTTCTTT. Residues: CSGLTGPTEAFF.

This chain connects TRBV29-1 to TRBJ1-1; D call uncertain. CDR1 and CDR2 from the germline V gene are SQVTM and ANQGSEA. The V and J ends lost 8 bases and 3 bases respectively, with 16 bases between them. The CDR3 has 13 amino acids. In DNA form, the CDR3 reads TGCAGCCTCAGAGGTGCGGAGTACACTGAAGCTTTCTTT. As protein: CSLRGAEYTEAFF.

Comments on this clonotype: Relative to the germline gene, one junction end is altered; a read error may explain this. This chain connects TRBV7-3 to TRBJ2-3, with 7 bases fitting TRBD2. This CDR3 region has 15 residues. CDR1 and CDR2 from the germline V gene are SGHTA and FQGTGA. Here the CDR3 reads CASSLGLTSTDTQYF. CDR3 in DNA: TGTGCTAGCAGCTTGGGACTAACTAGCACAGATACGCAGTATTTT. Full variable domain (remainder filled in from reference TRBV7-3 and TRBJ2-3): GAGVSQTPSNKVTEKGKYVELRCDPISGHTALYWYRQSLGQGPEFLIYFQGTGAADDSGLPNDRFFAVRPEGSVSTLKIQRTERGDSAVYLCASSLGLTSTDTQYFGPGTRLTVL.

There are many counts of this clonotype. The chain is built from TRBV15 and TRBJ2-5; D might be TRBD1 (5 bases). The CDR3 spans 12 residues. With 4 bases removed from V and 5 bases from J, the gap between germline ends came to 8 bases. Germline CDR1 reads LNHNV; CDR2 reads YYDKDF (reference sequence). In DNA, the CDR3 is TGTGCCACCAGCACAGGGTTGGAGACCCAGTACTTC. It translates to CATSTGLETQYF.

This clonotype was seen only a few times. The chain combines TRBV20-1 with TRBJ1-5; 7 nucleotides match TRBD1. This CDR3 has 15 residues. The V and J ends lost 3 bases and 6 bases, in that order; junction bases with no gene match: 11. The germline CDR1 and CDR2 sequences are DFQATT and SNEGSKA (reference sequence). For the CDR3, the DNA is TGCAGTGCTAGCGACAGGGTCGGGCTTGGTCAGCCCCAGCATTTT. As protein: CSASDRVGLGQPQHF.

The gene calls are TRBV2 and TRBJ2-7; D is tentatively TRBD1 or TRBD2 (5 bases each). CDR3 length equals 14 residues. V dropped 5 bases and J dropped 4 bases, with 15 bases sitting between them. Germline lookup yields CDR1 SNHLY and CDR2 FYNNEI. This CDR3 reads CASSFSGTRYEQYF. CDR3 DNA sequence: TGTGCCAGCAGTTTCTCCGGGACGCGGTACGAGCAGTACTTC. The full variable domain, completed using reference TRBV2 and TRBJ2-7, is EPEVTQTPSHQVTQMGQEVILRCVPISNHLYFYWYRQILGQKVEFLVSFYNNEISEKSEIFDDQFSVERPDGSNFTLKIRSTKLEDSAMYFCASSFSGTRYEQYFGPGTRLTVT.

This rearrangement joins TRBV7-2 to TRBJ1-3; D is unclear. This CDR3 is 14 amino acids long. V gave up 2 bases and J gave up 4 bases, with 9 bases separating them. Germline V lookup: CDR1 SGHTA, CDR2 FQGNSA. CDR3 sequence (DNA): TGTGCCAGCAGCTTAACCCTACAGGGAAACACCATATATTTT. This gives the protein CASSLTLQGNTIYF.

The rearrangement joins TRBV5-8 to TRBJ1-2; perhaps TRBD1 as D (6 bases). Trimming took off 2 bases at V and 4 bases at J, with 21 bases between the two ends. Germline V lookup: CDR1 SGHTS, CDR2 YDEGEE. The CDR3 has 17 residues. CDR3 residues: CASSFAGQILPTYGYTF. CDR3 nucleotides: TGTGCCAGCAGCTTTGCTGGACAGATTTTACCGACCTATGGCTACACCTTC.

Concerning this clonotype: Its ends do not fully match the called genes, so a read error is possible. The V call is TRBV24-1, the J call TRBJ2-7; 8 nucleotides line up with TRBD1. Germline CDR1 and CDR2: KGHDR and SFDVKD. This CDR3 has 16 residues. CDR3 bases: TGTGCCAGCAGTTACGACCAGGGGGCGCATCACTACGAGCAGTACTTC. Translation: CASSYDQGAHHYEQYF.

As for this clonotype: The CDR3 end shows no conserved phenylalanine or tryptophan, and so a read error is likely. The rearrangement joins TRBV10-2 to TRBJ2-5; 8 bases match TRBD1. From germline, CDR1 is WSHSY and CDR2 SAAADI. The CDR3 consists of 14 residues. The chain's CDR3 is CATGSDRGKETQYS. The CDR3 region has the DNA TGTGCCACCGGGTCCGACAGGGGAAAGGAGACCCAGTACTCC.

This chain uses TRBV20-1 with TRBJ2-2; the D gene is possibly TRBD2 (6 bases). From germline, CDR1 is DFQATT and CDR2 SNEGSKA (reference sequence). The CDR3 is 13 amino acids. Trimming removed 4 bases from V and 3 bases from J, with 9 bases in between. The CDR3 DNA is TGCAGTGCTATTATAGCGGACACCGGGGAGCTGTTTTTT. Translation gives CSAIIADTGELFF.

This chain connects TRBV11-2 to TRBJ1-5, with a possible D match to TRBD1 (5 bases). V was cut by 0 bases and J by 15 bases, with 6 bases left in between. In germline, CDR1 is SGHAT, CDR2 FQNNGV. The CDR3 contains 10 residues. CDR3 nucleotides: TGTGCCAGCAGCTTAGAGAGGGGGCATTTT. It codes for CASSLERGHF.

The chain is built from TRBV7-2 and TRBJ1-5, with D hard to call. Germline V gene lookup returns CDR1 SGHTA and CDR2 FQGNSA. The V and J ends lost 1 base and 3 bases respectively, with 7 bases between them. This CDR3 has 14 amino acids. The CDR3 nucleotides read TGTGCCAGCAGCTTAGGACCTTTCAATCAGCCCCAGCATTTT. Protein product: CASSLGPFNQPQHF.

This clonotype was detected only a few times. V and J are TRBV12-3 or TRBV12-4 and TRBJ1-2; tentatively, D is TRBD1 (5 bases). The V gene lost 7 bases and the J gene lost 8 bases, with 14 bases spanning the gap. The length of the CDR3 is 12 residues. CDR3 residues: CASTLGGVGYTF. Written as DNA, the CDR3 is TGTGCCAGCACCCTTGGGGGGGTGGGCTACACCTTC.

CDR3 amino acids: CASGQGYQPQYF. The CDR3 DNA sequence: TGTGCCAGCGGACAGGGTTATCAGCCCCAGTACTTC. This chain connects TRBV7-8 to TRBJ1-5; 8 positions agree with TRBD1. Matching the DNA end better, TRBJ2-5 makes the J call doubtful. CDR1 and CDR2 (germline): SGHVS, FQNEAQ. This CDR3 region has 12 residues.

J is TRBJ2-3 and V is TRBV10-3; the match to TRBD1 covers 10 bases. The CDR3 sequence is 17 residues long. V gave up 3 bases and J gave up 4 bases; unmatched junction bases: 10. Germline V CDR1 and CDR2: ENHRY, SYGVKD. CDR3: CAISDPVTGGLSDTQYF. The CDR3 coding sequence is TGTGCCATCAGTGATCCGGTGACAGGGGGCTTATCAGATACGCAGTATTTT.

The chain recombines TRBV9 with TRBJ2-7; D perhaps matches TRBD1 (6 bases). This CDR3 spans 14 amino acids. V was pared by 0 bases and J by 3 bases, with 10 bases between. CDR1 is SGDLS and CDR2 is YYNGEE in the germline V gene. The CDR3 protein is CASSVGQAGYEQYF. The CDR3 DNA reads TGTGCCAGCAGCGTAGGACAGGCGGGCTACGAGCAGTACTTC.

The CDR3 nucleotides read TGTGCCGGCACCAGGGGTGGCAATCAGCCCCAGCATTTT. Its protein product is CAGTRGGNQPQHF. The chain recombines TRBV28 with TRBJ1-5; D might be TRBD1 (6 bases). In germline, CDR1 is MDHEN, CDR2 SYDVKM. The length of the CDR3 is 13 residues. The V end was cut by 11 bases, the J end by 2 bases, with 13 bases between.

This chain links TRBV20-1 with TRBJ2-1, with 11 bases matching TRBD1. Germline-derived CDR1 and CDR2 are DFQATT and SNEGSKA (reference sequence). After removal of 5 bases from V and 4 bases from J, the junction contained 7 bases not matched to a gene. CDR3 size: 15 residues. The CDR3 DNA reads TGCAGTGCTCCTCGGACAGGGGGCCTATACAATGAGCAGTTCTTC. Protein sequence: CSAPRTGGLYNEQFF.

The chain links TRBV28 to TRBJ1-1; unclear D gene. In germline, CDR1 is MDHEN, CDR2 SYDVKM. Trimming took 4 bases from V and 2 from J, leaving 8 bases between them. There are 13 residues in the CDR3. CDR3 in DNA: TGTGCCAGCAGTTCCCACCTAAACACTGAAGCTTTCTTT. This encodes CASSSHLNTEAFF. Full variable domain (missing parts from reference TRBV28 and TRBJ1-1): DVKVTQSSRYLVKRTGEKVFLECVQDMDHENMFWYRQDPGLGLRLIYFSYDVKMKEKGDIPEGYSVSREKKERFSLILESASTNQTSMYLCASSSHLNTEAFFGQGTRLTVV.

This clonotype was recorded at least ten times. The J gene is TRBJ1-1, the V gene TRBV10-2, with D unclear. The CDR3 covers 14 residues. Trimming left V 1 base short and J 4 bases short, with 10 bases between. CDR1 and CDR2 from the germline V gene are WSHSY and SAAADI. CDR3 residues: CASSEYVAGTEAFF. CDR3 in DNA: TGCGCCAGCAGTGAGTACGTGGCTGGCACTGAAGCTTTCTTT.

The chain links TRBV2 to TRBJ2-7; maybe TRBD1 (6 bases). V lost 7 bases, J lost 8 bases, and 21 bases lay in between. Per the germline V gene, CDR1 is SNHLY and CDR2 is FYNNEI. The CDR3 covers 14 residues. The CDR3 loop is CASNTGTPNRKQYF. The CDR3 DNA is TGTGCCAGCAATACCGGGACACCTAATCGGAAGCAGTACTTC.